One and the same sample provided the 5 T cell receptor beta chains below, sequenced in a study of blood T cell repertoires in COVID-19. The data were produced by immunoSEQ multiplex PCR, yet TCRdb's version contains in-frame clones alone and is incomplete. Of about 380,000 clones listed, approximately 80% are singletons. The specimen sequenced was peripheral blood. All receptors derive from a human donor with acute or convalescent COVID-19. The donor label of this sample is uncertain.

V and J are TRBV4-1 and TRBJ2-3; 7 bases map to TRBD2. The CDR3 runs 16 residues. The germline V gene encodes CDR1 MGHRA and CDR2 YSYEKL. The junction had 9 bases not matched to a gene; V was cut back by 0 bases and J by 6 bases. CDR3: CASSQDWREYGDTQYF. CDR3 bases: TGCGCCAGCAGCCAAGATTGGCGGGAGTACGGTGATACGCAGTATTTT.

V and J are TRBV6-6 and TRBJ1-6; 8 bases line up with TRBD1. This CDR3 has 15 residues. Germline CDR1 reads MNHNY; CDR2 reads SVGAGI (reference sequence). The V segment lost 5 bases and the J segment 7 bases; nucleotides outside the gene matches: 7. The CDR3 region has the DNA TGTGCCAGCAGTAATCCGGACAGGGTCAATTCACCCCTCCACTTT. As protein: CASSNPDRVNSPLHF.

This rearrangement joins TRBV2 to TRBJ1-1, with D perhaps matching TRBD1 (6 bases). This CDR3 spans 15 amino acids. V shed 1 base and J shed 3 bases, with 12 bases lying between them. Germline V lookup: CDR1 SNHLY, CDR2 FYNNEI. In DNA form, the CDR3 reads TGTGCCAGCAGTGAAGAGCAAACAGGGTACACTGAAGCTTTCTTT. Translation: CASSEEQTGYTEAFF. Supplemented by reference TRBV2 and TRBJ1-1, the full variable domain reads EPEVTQTPSHQVTQMGQEVILRCVPISNHLYFYWYRQILGQKVEFLVSFYNNEISEKSEIFDDQFSVERPDGSNFTLKIRSTKLEDSAMYFCASSEEQTGYTEAFFGQGTRLTVV.

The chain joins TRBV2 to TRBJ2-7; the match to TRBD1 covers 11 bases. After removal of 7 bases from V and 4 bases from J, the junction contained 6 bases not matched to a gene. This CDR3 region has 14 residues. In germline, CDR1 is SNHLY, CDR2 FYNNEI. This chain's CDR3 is CASKKGQGAYEQYF. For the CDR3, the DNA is TGTGCCAGCAAAAAAGGACAGGGGGCTTACGAGCAGTACTTC.

The CDR3 here is CASSLAGAAETQYF. The DNA of the CDR3 is TGTGCCAGCAGTTTGGCGGGCGCAGCGGAGACCCAGTACTTC. V usage is TRBV6-5 and J usage is TRBJ2-5, with D possibly TRBD2 on 5 matching bases. The CDR3 is 14 amino acids. Germline CDR1 reads MNHEY; CDR2 reads SVGAGI. The V end was cut by 4 bases, the J end by 5 bases, with 14 bases between.